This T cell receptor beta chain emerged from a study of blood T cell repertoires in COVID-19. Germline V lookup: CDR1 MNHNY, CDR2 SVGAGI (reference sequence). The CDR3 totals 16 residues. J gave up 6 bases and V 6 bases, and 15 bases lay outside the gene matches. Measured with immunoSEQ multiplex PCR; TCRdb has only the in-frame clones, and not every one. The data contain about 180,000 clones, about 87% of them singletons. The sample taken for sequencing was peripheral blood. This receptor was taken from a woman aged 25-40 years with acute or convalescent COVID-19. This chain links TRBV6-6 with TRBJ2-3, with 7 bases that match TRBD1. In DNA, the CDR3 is TGTGCCAGCAGCCTGCCGAGACAGGGAGAAGGGGATACGCAGTATTTT. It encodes CASSLPRQGEGDTQYF.